The rows below give T cell receptor beta chains drawn from one sample of a study of T cells in Graves' hyperthyroidism and ophthalmopathy. One entry per CDR3 protein results from TCRdb running MiXCR on the multiplex PCR reads. The sample records some 400,000 distinct CDR3 sequences, roughly 19% being singletons. Material for sequencing was blood. Source of these receptors: a woman between 18 and 29 years old with Graves' hyperthyroidism. Both conserved end residues are part of each CDR3. A D gene is named only where the DNA matches it firmly. The size field is filled for only some rows; it gives once, few, many or a size class.

j_gene,v_gene,abundance,d_gene,CDR3nt,CDR3aa
TRBJ2-5,TRBV20-1,many,NA,TGCAGTGCTAGAGATCCCCGCTACAGCCTCCAAGAGACCCAGTACTTC,CSARDPRYSLQETQYF
TRBJ2-7,TRBV13,many,NA,TGTGCCAGCAGCTTGCGGCACCTCGTCCACGAGCAGTACTTC,CASSLRHLVHEQYF
TRBJ2-2,TRBV24-1,many,NA,TGTGCCACCAGTGACGAAGACCGGCACACCGGGGAGCTGTTTTTT,CATSDEDRHTGELFF
TRBJ1-1,TRBV19,many,NA,TGTGCCAGTAGTTCCTTTTGGACGGGGAGGAACACTGAAGCTTTCTTT,CASSSFWTGRNTEAFF
TRBJ2-7,TRBV10-1,many,NA,TGCGCCAGCAGTGCCGGCAGCTACGAGCAGTACTTC,CASSAGSYEQYF
TRBJ2-5,TRBV11-3,few,NA,TGTGCCAGCAGCTTAGGAACGAACTACAAAGAGACCCAGTACTTC,CASSLGTNYKETQYF
TRBJ1-5,TRBV7-3,many,NA,TGTGCCAGCAGCTTAAAGGGGGGGAATCAGCCCCAGCATTTT,CASSLKGGNQPQHF
TRBJ1-1,TRBV2,many,NA,TGTGCCAGCAGAGCCTACCAGGGGCGACGTTTCACTGAAGCTTTCTTT,CASRAYQGRRFTEAFF
TRBJ2-7,TRBV28,many,NA,TGTGCAAGCAGTTGGGCCGCTTCCGAGCAGTACTTC,CASSWAASEQYF
TRBJ2-5,TRBV9,NA,NA,TGTGCCAGCAGCGCAAGAACAGGGTTCGGAGAGACCCAGTACTTC,CASSARTGFGETQYF
TRBJ1-2,TRBV12-3/TRBV12-4,many,NA,TGTGCCAGCAGTTTGACAGGTTCTGCCTACACCTTC,CASSLTGSAYTF
TRBJ2-7,TRBV5-1,many,NA,TGCGCCAGCAGCTTGGTGGGGAACTACGAGCAGTACTTC,CASSLVGNYEQYF
TRBJ1-3,TRBV6-1,many,NA,TGTGCCAGCAGTGAAGCAGTGCGGGGGACCTACTCTGGAAACACCATATATTTT,CASSEAVRGTYSGNTIYF
TRBJ1-1,TRBV3-1,many,NA,TGTGCCAGCAGCCAACCGCAGGGGCCAGCTTTCTTT,CASSQPQGPAFF
TRBJ2-7,TRBV7-9,many,TRBD1,TGTGCCAGCAGCCACGGGACAGGGTCCTACGAGCAGTACTTC,CASSHGTGSYEQYF
TRBJ1-5,TRBV15,once,NA,TGTGCCACAGGGTTTAATCAGCCCCAGCATTTT,CATGFNQPQHF
TRBJ1-1,TRBV20-1,NA,TRBD1,TGCAGTGCATGGTTACCGGGACAGGGATCAGGCACTGAAGCTTTCTTT,CSAWLPGQGSGTEAFF
TRBJ2-7,TRBV20-1,many,NA,TGCAGTGCTAGGTATCCCGAGGGGTACGAGCAGTACTTC,CSARYPEGYEQYF
TRBJ2-5,TRBV28,many,TRBD2,TGTGCCAGCAGTTTATCCGCTAGCGGGGGCCGCAAAGAGACCCAGTACTTC,CASSLSASGGRKETQYF
TRBJ2-3,TRBV9,few,NA,TGTGCCAGCAGCGTCGGGCCCCTCCGCGCAGATACGCAGTATTTT,CASSVGPLRADTQYF
TRBJ1-1,TRBV12-3/TRBV12-4,NA,TRBD1,TGTGCCAGCGGACAGGAGTTTGGGGCTTTCTTT,CASGQEFGAFF
TRBJ2-2,TRBV29-1,many,NA,TGCAGCGTCGAAGTGGGGGGGGAGCTGTTTTTT,CSVEVGGELFF
TRBJ1-2,TRBV29-1,many,TRBD1,TGCAGCGTTGTGAACAGGGGATATGGCTACACCTTC,CSVVNRGYGYTF
TRBJ1-1,TRBV6-1,NA,NA,TGTGCCAGCACCCAATCTGGGGACGGCTATCGAGCTTTCTTT,CASTQSGDGYRAFF
TRBJ2-7,TRBV20-1,many,TRBD2,TGCAGTGCGAAGGGCGGGGGGAACTTCCACGAGCAGTACTTC,CSAKGGGNFHEQYF
TRBJ1-2,TRBV19,many,NA,TGTGCCAGTAGTTTTCTCTACCCACAGGGAAACTATGGCTACACCTTC,CASSFLYPQGNYGYTF
TRBJ1-2,TRBV6-5,many,NA,TGTGCCAGCAGCCGGGACTTCGGGTATGGCTACACCTTC,CASSRDFGYGYTF
TRBJ1-2,TRBV6-5,NA,NA,TGTGCCAGCAGTCACACGTGGGTCTATGGCTACACCTTC,CASSHTWVYGYTF
TRBJ2-5,TRBV20-1,many,TRBD2,TGCAGTGCCATCCGGAGCGGGGGGCTGATCCAAGAGACCCAGTACTTC,CSAIRSGGLIQETQYF
TRBJ2-5,TRBV9,many,TRBD1,TGTGCCAGCAGCCTAGATCCAGGGGGCCAAGAGACCCAGTACTTC,CASSLDPGGQETQYF
TRBJ1-6,TRBV28,many,NA,TGTGCCAGCAGTTCCTCCGGGAGCTCCTATAATTCACCCCTCCACTTT,CASSSSGSSYNSPLHF
TRBJ2-5,TRBV5-1,NA,NA,TGCGCCAGCAGCTTGCGCGTTCCGGGAGAGACCCAGTACTTC,CASSLRVPGETQYF
TRBJ1-2,TRBV27,NA,NA,TGTGCCAGCAAATTTGCAGGGCTCGACTATGGCTACACCTTC,CASKFAGLDYGYTF
TRBJ1-5,TRBV15,many,NA,TGTGCCACCAGCAGAGTTGCTCAGCCCCAGCATTTT,CATSRVAQPQHF
TRBJ1-1,TRBV7-9,many,NA,TGTGCCAGCCTTCCGAACACTGAAGCTTTCTTT,CASLPNTEAFF
TRBJ1-2,TRBV5-1,NA,TRBD1,TGCGCCAGCAGCTTCACGACAGGGACCAACTATGGCTACACCTTC,CASSFTTGTNYGYTF
TRBJ2-7,TRBV11-3,NA,TRBD2,TGTGCCAGCAGCTTAGTTCCAGCGGGGCAAGGGGAGCAGTACTTC,CASSLVPAGQGEQYF
TRBJ2-7,TRBV5-1,many,TRBD1,TGCGCCAGCACCCCCGGGGACAGGGGGCGTGAGCAGTACTTC,CASTPGDRGREQYF
TRBJ2-7,TRBV10-1,many,TRBD1,TGCGCCAGCAGTGAGTCCGGGACAGGGTTTGGCGAGCAGTACTTC,CASSESGTGFGEQYF
TRBJ1-2,TRBV6-5,many,NA,TGTGCCAGCAGCCTTGGACCCCGGCAGGGTAACTATGGCTACACCTTC,CASSLGPRQGNYGYTF
TRBJ2-2,TRBV9,NA,TRBD1,TGTGCCAGCAGCGTGGGACCCGGGACAGGGGCTAACACCGGGGAGCTGTTTTTT,CASSVGPGTGANTGELFF
TRBJ2-5,TRBV20-1,many,NA,TGCAGTGCTAGAGGGCAACGGGAGACCCAGTACTTC,CSARGQRETQYF
TRBJ2-5,TRBV28,many,NA,TGTGCCAGCAGTTTACCGCCAGGGTTAGAAGAGACCCAGTACTTC,CASSLPPGLEETQYF
TRBJ2-7,TRBV6-1,many,NA,TGTGCCAGCAGTAATGTACCGGGACCCAGCTCCTACGAGCAGTACTTC,CASSNVPGPSSYEQYF
TRBJ1-3,TRBV2,many,NA,TGTGCCGGCACAGGAGAACTTGGAAACACCATATATTTT,CAGTGELGNTIYF
TRBJ2-7,TRBV27,NA,TRBD2,TGTGCCAGCAATGCGGGGGGCGCTTGGGGGAACGTACAGTACTTC,CASNAGGAWGNVQYF
TRBJ2-7,TRBV12-3/TRBV12-4,many,NA,TGTGCCAGCAGTCCGGATCCCACTAGATTCGAGCAGTACTTC,CASSPDPTRFEQYF
TRBJ2-5,TRBV24-1,many,NA,TGTGCCACCAGTGACCCCACGGTGCCGAGGGAGACCCAGTACTTC,CATSDPTVPRETQYF
TRBJ2-2,TRBV29-1,many,NA,TGCAGCGTTGATTCAACCCGCACCGGGGAGCTGTTTTTT,CSVDSTRTGELFF
TRBJ1-1,TRBV6-2/TRBV6-3,NA,NA,TGTGCCAGCAGTTATTGGCAGGGTAAGAACACTGAAGCTTTCTTT,CASSYWQGKNTEAFF
TRBJ1-1,TRBV4-1,many,NA,TGCGCCAGCAGCCAAGGGGAGAAGGGGTCTTGGAACACTGAAGCTTTCTTT,CASSQGEKGSWNTEAFF
TRBJ1-5,TRBV2,few,NA,TGTGCCAGCGTTGACGGCCGGGGGTATAGGCAGCCCCAGCATTTT,CASVDGRGYRQPQHF
TRBJ2-7,TRBV30,many,NA,TGTGCCTCTCAGGGTGGGGGCTCGTCCTACGAGCAGTACTTC,CASQGGGSSYEQYF
TRBJ1-1,TRBV13,few,NA,TGTGCCAGCAGCTTAGGCAGGGGACCGGCCCAAATGAACACTGAAGCTTTCTTT,CASSLGRGPAQMNTEAFF
TRBJ2-2,TRBV11-3,many,TRBD2,TGTGCCAGCAGCTCGCCTCCAGCGGGGGGAGCCGGGGAGCTGTTTTTT,CASSSPPAGGAGELFF
TRBJ2-5,TRBV2,many,TRBD1,TGTGCCAGCAGTTACGATGTAGGGGGCCGGGAGACCCAGTACTTC,CASSYDVGGRETQYF
TRBJ2-2,TRBV6-1,many,TRBD1,TGTGCCAGTACGGCGGGACAGGGATCTGCCGGGGAGCTGTTTTTT,CASTAGQGSAGELFF
TRBJ1-2,TRBV12-3/TRBV12-4,many,NA,TGTGCCAGCAGTTTAGTAGGGGCCGCAGGCTACACCTTC,CASSLVGAAGYTF